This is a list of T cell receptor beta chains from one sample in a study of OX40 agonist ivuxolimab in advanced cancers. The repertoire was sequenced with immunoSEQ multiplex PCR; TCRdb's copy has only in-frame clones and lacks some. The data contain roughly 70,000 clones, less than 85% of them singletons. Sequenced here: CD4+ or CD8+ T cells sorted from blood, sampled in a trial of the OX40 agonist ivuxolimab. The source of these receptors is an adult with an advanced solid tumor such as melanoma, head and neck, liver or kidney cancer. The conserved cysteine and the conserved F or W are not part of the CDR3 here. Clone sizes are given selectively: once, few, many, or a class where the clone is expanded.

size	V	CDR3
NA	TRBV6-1	ASSEMHRSGANVLT
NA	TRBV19	ASSPRQGTYEQY
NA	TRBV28	ASSLFNRGMNTEAF
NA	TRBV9	ASSVGLQGNEQF
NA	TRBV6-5	ASSPAGDGEQY
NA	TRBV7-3	ASSVGTRQETQY
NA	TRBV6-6	ASSYITGNTIY
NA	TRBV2	ASKDRRGSYEQY
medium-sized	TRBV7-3	ASSSSQNTEAF
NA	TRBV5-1	ASGLGTSTDTQY
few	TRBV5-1	ASSSGDRGASTDTQY
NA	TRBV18	ASSPSTPEGNQPQH
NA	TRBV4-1	ASSHESRGVYNEQF
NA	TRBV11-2	ASSPGGRGYYGYT
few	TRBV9	ASSVEYRAGTEAF
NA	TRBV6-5	ASRNGEARNQPQH
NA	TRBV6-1	ASKTGDFVFY
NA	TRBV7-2	ASSFGLPSEQY
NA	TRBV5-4	ASSKQGARETQY
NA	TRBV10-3	AISDRTGAGTEAF
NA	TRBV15	ATSREMRANTEAF
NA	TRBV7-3	ASSPSSGELF
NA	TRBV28	ASSSRQSGYT
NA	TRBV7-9	ASSPIDPGRLGYT
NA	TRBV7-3	ASSSSLAGGELEQF
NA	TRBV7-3	ASSDPPGDTQY
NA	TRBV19	ASSIFGQGSDTQY
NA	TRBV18	ASSPPLQRGTEAF
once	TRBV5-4	ASSPIRGRGTGEQY
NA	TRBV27	ASSPGGRAGFSTDTQY
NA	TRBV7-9	ASSFGGGSDTQY
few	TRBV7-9	ASSLETLSGELF
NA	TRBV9	ASSVSGRGNTEAF
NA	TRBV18	ASSPRSTSGRLYEQY
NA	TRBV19	ASSIGTSGGDTQY
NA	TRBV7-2	ASSLHLGYT
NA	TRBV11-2	ASSLNSLANYNEQF
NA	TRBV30	AWSREQGNTIY
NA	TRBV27	ASSLQGQNTEAF
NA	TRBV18	ASSPPNRGVSNIQY
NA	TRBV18	ASSLRDRGYEQY
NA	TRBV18	ASSPEDREDTEAF
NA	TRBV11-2	ASSIRDSYEQY
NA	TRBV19	ASSITGGEEKLF
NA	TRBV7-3	ATPHEGQCSGNTIY
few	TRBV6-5	ASSTGTGRSYEQY
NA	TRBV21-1	ASSKVFPLTGELF
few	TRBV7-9	ASSFISEAF
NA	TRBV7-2	ASSFKGGAGANVLT
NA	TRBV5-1	ASSLASGELF
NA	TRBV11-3	ASSLGAGNTGELF
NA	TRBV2	ASSDLGPGNTIY
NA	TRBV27	ASSFLTGDGYT
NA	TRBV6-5	ASSYSWTASYEQY
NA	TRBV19	ASRTSLTDYSNQPQH